This is a list of T cell receptor beta chains from one sample in a study of immune evolution from preneoplasia to lung adenocarcinoma. This table comes from immunoSEQ multiplex PCR, and its TCRdb copy is limited to in-frame clones, with some not included. The sample records about 26,000 clones, around 70% being singletons. Sequencing was performed on FFPE invasive lung adenocarcinoma tissue. These receptors were collected from a person in their sixties with invasive lung adenocarcinoma. Some clones in this sample may be carry-over from other donors' samples. The CDR3 runs from the conserved cysteine through the conserved F or W. A D gene is named only where the DNA matches it firmly. Expanded clones are given a class, and other clones once, few, many or no size at all.

V,size,J,D,DNA,CDR3
TRBV30,once,TRBJ1-3,.,TGTGCCTGGAGTCCCATCGGCACCCGAGGGAACACCATATATTTT,CAWSPIGTRGNTIYF
TRBV6-6,.,TRBJ2-7,TRBD2,TGTGCCAGCAGTTACTCCGGACTAGCGGACCGTTACGAGCAGTACTTC,CASSYSGLADRYEQYF
TRBV7-8,.,TRBJ2-2,.,TGTGCCAGCAGCCGGCCACTTTACACCGGGGAGCTGTTTTTT,CASSRPLYTGELFF
TRBV5-4,.,TRBJ2-5,TRBD2,TGTGCCAGCAGCTTGAGACGGGGGGGGCCGGAGGAGACCCAGTACTTC,CASSLRRGGPEETQYF
TRBV30,.,TRBJ1-2,.,TGTGCCTGGAGTGGGGCTGGCGGCTATGGCTACACCTTC,CAWSGAGGYGYTF
TRBV4-1,.,TRBJ1-2,.,TGCGCCAGCAGCCAAGCACAGGGCACCTATGGCTACACCTTC,CASSQAQGTYGYTF
TRBV7-2,.,TRBJ2-2,.,TGTGCCAGCAGCTTACGGAGAGACCTCGTCCCGAACACCGGGGAGCTGTTTTTT,CASSLRRDLVPNTGELFF
TRBV28,few,TRBJ2-1,TRBD1,TGTGCCAGCAGTACCCCCCGGGACAGGGGTCTCGACAATGAGCAGTTCTTC,CASSTPRDRGLDNEQFF
TRBV6-6,.,TRBJ2-5,TRBD1,TGTGCCAGCAAAGGGCAGGTTGGGACAGGAGAAGAGACCCAGTACTTC,CASKGQVGTGEETQYF
TRBV11-3,.,TRBJ1-1,.,TGTGCCAGCAGCGGCGACAGTCCGCAGAACACTGAAGCTTTCTTT,CASSGDSPQNTEAFF
TRBV18,.,TRBJ1-1,TRBD1,TGTGCCAGCTCACCGACAGGGGGAACTGAAGCTTTCTTT,CASSPTGGTEAFF
TRBV6-5,.,TRBJ1-5,.,TGTGCCAGCAGTTACCATAGTTCCCAGCCCCAGCATTTT,CASSYHSSQPQHF
TRBV4-2,.,TRBJ2-1,TRBD2,TGTGCCAGCAGCCGCCTCCTAGCGGGAGAAGGGAATGAGCAGTTCTTC,CASSRLLAGEGNEQFF
TRBV11-2,.,TRBJ2-1,.,TGTGCCAGCAGCCCGCGGCATAGCGCCAACAATGAGCAGTTCTTC,CASSPRHSANNEQFF
TRBV21-1,.,TRBJ2-7,.,TGTGCCAGCAGCAAAACCCAACCCAATCCCTGCCTTCCCTACGCCTACGAGCAGTACTTC,CASSKTQPNPCLPYAYEQYF
TRBV2,.,TRBJ1-2,.,TGTGCCAGCATCGGGGGAACTAACTATGGCTACACCTTC,CASIGGTNYGYTF
TRBV7-6,.,TRBJ2-7,TRBD1,TGTGCCAGCAGCTCTGGACCTGGGACAGGGAAAGGCAGTGGGTACGAGCAGTACTTC,CASSSGPGTGKGSGYEQYF
TRBV19,.,TRBJ1-1,.,TGTGCCAGTAGCCAGGGTAGCACTGAAGCTTTCTTT,CASSQGSTEAFF